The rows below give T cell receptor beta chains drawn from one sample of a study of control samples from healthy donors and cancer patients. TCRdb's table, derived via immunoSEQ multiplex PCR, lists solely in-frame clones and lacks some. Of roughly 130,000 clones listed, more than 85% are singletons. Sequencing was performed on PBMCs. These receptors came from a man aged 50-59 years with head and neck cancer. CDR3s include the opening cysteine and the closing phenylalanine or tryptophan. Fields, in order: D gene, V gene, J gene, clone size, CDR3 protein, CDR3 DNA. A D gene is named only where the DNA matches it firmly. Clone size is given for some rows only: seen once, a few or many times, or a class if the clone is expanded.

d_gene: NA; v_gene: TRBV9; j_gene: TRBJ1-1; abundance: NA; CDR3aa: CASSGRVGEYTEAFF; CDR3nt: TGTGCCAGCAGCGGCAGGGTGGGCGAGTACACTGAAGCTTTCTTT
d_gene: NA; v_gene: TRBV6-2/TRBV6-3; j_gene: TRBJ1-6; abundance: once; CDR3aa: CASSYANSPLHF; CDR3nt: TGTGCCAGCAGTTACGCGAATTCACCCCTCCACTTT
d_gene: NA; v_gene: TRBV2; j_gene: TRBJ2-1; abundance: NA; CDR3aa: CATTPLASYNEQFF; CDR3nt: TGTGCTACAACCCCCCTAGCGTCCTACAATGAGCAGTTCTTC
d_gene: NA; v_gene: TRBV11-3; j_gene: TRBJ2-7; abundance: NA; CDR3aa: CASSPLWGWSSYEQYF; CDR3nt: TGTGCCAGCAGCCCGTTATGGGGGTGGAGCTCCTACGAGCAGTACTTC
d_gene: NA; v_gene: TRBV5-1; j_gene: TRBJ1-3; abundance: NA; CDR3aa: CASSLGPSGNTIYF; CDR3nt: TGCGCCAGCAGCTTGGGTCCCTCTGGAAACACCATATATTTT
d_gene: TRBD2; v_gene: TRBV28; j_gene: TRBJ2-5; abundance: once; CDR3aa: CASSLRLAGQETQYF; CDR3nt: TGTGCCAGCAGTTTAAGACTAGCGGGGCAAGAGACCCAGTACTTC
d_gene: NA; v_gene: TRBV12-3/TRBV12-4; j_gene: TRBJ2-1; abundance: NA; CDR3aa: CASSPTFDNEQFF; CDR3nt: TGTGCCAGCAGTCCGACTTTCGACAATGAGCAGTTCTTC
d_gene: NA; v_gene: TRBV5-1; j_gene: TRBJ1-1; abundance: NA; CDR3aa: CASSHSGVRTEAFF; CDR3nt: TGCGCCAGCAGTCACAGTGGGGTACGTACTGAAGCTTTCTTT
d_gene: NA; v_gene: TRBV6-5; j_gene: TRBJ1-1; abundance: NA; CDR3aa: CASKNTEAFF; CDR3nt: TGTGCCAGTAAGAACACTGAAGCTTTCTTT
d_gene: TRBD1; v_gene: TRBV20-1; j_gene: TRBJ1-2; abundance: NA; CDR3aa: CSAEQGSGYTF; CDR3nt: TGCAGTGCTGAACAGGGGAGTGGCTACACCTTC
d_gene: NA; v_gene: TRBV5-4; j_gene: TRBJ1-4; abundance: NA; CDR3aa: CASGTGNNEKLFF; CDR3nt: TGTGCCAGCGGAACAGGTAATAATGAAAAACTGTTTTTT
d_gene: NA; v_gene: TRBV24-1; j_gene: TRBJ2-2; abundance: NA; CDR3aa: CATSDAPGNLRTGELFF; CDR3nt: TGTGCCACCAGTGATGCTCCGGGCAACCTTCGAACCGGGGAGCTGTTTTTT
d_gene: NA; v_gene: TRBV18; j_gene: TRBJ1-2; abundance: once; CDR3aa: CASSTSPGTLNYGYTF; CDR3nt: TGTGCCAGCTCAACGAGTCCCGGGACACTTAACTATGGCTACACCTTC
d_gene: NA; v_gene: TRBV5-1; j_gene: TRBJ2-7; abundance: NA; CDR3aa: CASSNGQRDEQYF; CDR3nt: TGCGCCAGCAGCAATGGTCAAAGGGACGAGCAGTACTTC
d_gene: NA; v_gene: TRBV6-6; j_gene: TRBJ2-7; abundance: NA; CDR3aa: CASTPRAVYEQYF; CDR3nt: TGTGCCAGCACCCCGAGGGCCGTCTACGAGCAGTACTTC
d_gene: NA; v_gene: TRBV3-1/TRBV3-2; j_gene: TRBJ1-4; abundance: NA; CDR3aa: CASSQGVVDRNEKLFF; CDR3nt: TGTGCCAGCAGCCAAGGGGTAGTGGACAGAAATGAAAAACTGTTTTTT
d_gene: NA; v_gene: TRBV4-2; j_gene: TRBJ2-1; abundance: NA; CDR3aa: CASSQEAYNEQFF; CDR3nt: TGTGCCAGCAGCCAAGAGGCTTACAATGAGCAGTTCTTC
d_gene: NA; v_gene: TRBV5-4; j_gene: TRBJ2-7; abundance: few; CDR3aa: CASSWDQYEQYF; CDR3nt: TGTGCCAGCAGCTGGGACCAATACGAGCAGTACTTC
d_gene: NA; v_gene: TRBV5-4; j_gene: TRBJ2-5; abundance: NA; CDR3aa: CASSQWRGQETQYF; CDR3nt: TGTGCCAGCAGTCAATGGAGGGGCCAAGAGACCCAGTACTTC
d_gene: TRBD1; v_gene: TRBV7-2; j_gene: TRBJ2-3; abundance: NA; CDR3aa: CASSSDPRGHPTDTQYF; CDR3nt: TGTGCCAGCAGCTCAGACCCTAGGGGGCACCCCACAGATACGCAGTATTTT
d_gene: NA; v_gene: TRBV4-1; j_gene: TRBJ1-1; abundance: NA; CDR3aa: CASSLTGGRSTEAFF; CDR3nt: TGCGCCAGCAGCCTGACCGGGGGGCGTTCGACTGAAGCTTTCTTT
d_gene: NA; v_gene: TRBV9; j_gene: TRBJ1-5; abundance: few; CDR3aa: CASSVAGEEPQHF; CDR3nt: TGTGCCAGCAGCGTAGCCGGGGAAGAGCCCCAGCATTTT
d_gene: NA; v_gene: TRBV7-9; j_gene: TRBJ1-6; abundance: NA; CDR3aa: CASSPRGGENSPLHF; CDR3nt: TGTGCCAGCAGCCCGAGGGGGGGAGAGAATTCACCCCTCCACTTT
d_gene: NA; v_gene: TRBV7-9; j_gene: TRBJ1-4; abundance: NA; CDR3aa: CASSPAQGNEKLFF; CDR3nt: TGTGCCAGCAGCCCTGCGCAGGGGAATGAAAAACTGTTTTTT
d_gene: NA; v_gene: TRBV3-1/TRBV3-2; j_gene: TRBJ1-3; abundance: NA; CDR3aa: CASSHIHRGSGNTIYF; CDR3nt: TGTGCCAGCAGCCACATTCACCGGGGCTCTGGAAACACCATATATTTT
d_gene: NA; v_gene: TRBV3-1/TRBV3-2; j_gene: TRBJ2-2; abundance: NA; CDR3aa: CASSQESRAGELFF; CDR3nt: TGTGCCAGCAGCCAAGAGTCCAGGGCTGGGGAGCTGTTTTTT
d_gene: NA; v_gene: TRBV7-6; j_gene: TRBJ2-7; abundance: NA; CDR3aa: CASSRQDGTYEQYF; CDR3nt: TGTGCCAGCAGCCGTCAGGACGGTACCTACGAGCAGTACTTC
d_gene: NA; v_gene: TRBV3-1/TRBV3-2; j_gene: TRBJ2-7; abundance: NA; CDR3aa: CASSRYRTPLGEQYF; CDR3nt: TGTGCCAGCAGCCGTTACCGGACCCCATTAGGGGAGCAGTACTTC
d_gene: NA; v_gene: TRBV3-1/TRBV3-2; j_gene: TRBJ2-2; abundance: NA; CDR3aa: CASTLTPGGGELFF; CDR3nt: TGTGCCAGCACCCTGACCCCGGGTGGCGGGGAGCTGTTTTTT
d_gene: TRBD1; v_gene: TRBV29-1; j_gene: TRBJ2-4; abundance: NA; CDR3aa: CSVPGQGSDIQYF; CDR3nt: TGCAGCGTTCCGGGACAGGGTTCGGACATTCAGTACTTC
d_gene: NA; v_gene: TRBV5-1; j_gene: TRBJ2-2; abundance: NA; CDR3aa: CASSLALNTGELFF; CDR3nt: TGCGCCAGCAGCCTGGCCCTGAACACCGGGGAGCTGTTTTTT
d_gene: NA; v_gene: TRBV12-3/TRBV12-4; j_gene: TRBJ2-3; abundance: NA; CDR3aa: CATQWGSTDTQYF; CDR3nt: TGTGCCACCCAATGGGGGAGCACAGATACGCAGTATTTT
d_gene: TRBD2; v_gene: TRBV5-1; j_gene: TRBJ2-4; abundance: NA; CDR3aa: CASSWAASGGAQAKNIQYF; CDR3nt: TGCGCCAGCAGCTGGGCGGCTAGCGGGGGGGCACAGGCCAAAAACATTCAGTACTTC
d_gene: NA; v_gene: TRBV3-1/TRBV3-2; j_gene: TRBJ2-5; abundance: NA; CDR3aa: CASSLGQYQETQYF; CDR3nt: TGTGCCAGCAGCCTCGGACAGTACCAAGAGACCCAGTACTTC
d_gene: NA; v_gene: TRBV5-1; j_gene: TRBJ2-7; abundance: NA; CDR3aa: CASSTRPKDPRLYYEQYF; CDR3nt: TGCGCCAGCAGCACGCGCCCCAAGGATCCCAGGCTCTACTACGAGCAGTACTTC
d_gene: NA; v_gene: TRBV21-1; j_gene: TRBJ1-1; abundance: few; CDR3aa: CASSTRHDNVCTEAFF; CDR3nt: TGTGCCAGCAGCACCCGGCACGACAATGTCTGTACTGAAGCTTTCTTT
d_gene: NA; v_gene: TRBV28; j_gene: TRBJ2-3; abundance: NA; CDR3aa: CASTTNGDTQYF; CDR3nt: TGTGCCAGCACCACCAACGGGGATACGCAGTATTTT
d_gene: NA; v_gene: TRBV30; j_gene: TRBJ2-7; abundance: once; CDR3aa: CAWSWRGSSYEQYF; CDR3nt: TGTGCCTGGAGTTGGAGGGGGAGCTCCTACGAGCAGTACTTC
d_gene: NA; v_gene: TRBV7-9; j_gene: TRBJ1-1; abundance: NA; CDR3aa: CASSLGGPNTEAFF; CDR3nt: TGTGCCAGCAGCTTAGGGGGACCGAACACTGAAGCTTTCTTT
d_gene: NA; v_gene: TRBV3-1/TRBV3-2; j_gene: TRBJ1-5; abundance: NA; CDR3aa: CASSQDQLIGGYSNQPQHF; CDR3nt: TGTGCCAGCAGCCAAGATCAGTTGATAGGGGGTTATAGCAATCAGCCCCAGCATTTT
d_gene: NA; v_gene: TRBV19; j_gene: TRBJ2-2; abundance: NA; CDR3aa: CASSPTLGTGELFF; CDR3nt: TGTGCCAGTAGTCCGACCCTAGGGACCGGGGAGCTGTTTTTT
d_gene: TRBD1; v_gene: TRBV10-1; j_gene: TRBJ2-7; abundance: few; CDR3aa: CASGNDGGQGAYEQYF; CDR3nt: TGCGCCAGCGGCAACGACGGGGGACAGGGGGCCTACGAGCAGTACTTC
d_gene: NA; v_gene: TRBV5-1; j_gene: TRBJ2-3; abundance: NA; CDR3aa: CASSLWGQDTQYF; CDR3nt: TGCGCCAGCAGCTTATGGGGGCAGGATACGCAGTATTTT